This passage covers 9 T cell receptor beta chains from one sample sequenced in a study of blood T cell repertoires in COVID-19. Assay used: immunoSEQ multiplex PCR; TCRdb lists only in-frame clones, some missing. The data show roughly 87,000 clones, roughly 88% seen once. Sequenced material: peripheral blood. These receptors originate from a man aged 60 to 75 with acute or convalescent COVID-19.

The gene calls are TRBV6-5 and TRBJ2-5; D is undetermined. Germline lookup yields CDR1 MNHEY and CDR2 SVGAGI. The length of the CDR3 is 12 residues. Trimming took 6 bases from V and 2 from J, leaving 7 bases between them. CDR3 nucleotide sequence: TGTGCCAGCAGCCGGGTACAAGAGACCCAGTACTTC. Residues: CASSRVQETQYF.

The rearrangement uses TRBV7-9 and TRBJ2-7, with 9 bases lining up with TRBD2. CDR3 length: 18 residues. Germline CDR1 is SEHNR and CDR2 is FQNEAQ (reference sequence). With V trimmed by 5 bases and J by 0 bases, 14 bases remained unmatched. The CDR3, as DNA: TGTGCCAGCAGCCCCGAGACTAGCGGCGGTCCTTCCTCCTACGAGCAGTACTTC. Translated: CASSPETSGGPSSYEQYF. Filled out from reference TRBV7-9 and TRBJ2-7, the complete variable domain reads DTGVSQNPRHKITKRGQNVTFRCDPISEHNRLYWYRQTLGQGPEFLTYFQNEAQLEKSRLLSDRFSAERPKGSFSTLEIQRTEQGDSAMYLCASSPETSGGPSSYEQYFGPGTRLTVT.

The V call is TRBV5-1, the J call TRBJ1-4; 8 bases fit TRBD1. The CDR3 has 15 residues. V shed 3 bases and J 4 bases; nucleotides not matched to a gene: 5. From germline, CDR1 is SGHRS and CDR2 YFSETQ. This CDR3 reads CASSSTGVYNEKLFF. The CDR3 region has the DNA TGCGCCAGCAGCTCGACAGGGGTCTATAATGAAAAACTGTTTTTT.

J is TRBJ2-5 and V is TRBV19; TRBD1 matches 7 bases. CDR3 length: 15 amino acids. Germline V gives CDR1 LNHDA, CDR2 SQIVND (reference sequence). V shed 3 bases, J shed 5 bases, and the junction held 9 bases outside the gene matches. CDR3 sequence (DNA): TGTGCCAGTAGTATCCACAGGGGATGGGATGAGACCCAGTACTTC. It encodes CASSIHRGWDETQYF.

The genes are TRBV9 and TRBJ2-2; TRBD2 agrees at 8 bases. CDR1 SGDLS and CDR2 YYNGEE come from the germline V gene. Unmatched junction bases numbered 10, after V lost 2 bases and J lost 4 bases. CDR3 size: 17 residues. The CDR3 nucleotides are TGTGCCAGCAGCGTGCAGTTGGGACTAGGCCCCACCGGGGAGCTGTTTTTT. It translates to CASSVQLGLGPTGELFF. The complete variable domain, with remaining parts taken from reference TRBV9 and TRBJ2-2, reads DSGVTQTPKHLITATGQRVTLRCSPRSGDLSVYWYQQSLDQGLQFLIQYYNGEERAKGNILERFSAQQFPDLHSELNLSSLELGDSALYFCASSVQLGLGPTGELFFGEGSRLTVL.

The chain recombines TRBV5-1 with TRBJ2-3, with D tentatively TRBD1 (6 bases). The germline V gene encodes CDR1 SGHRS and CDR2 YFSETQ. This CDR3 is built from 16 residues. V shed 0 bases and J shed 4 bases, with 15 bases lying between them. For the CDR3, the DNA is TGCGCCAGCAGCTTGGAGGCCAGGGGTGTTGCAGATACGCAGTATTTT. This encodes CASSLEARGVADTQYF.

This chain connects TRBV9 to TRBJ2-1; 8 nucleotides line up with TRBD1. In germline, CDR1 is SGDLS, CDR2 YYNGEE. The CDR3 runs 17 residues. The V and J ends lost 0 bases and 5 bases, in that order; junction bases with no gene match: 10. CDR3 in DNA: TGTGCCAGCAGCGTAGTTGGGGGACAGGAGGGCCACAATGAGCAGTTCTTC. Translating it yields CASSVVGGQEGHNEQFF.

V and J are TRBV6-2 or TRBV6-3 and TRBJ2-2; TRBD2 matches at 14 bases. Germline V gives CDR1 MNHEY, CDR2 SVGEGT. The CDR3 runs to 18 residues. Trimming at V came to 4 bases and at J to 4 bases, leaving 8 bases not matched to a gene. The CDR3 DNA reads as TGTGCCAGCAGTTTTTCGACTAGCGGGAGGGCCTTCACCGGGGAGCTGTTTTTT. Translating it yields CASSFSTSGRAFTGELFF.

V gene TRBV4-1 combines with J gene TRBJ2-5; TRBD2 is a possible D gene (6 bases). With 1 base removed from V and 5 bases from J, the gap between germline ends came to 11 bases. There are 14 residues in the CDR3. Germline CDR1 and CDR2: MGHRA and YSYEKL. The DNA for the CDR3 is TGCGCCAGCAGCCAAGGGTTCCGGGAGGAGACCCAGTACTTC. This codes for CASSQGFREETQYF.